The T cell receptor (beta chain) under discussion was sequenced for a study of PD-L1 blockade in urothelial cancer. About the research overall: Bladder-origin urothelial cancer in males covered about 90% of the roughly 30 patients. Timepoints chosen for blood analysis were 3 weeks (second dose) and 6 weeks after treatment start. T cells were recovered from blood samples at a median of around 150,000.

Method: immunoSEQ multiplex PCR; TCRdb's copy keeps in-frame clones and lacks some. This sample has 80,000 to 130,000 clones; 90% to 95% occur once, and the top ten carry roughly 0.93%. V dropped 1 base and J dropped 4 bases, with 11 bases sitting between them. Germline CDR1 SGDLS, CDR2 YYNGEE. This CDR3 spans 14 amino acids. Each patient's cancer was a locally advanced or metastatic urothelial carcinoma. The chain is built from TRBV9 and TRBJ2-5; D might be TRBD1 (6 bases). The origin of this receptor is a woman older than 75 with urothelial cancer. Source: PBMCs, taken around atezolizumab (anti-PD-L1) treatment. CDR3 nucleotides: TGTGCCAGCAGCGTATCAGGGGATGTAGAGACCCAGTACTTC. As protein: CASSVSGDVETQYF.